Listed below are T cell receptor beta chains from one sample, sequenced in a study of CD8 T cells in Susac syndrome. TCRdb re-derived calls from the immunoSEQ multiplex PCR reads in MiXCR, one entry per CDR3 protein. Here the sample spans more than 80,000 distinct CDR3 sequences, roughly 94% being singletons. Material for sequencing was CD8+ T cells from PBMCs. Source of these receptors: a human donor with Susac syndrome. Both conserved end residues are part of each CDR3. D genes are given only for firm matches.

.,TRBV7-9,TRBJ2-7,CASSSGATYEQYF
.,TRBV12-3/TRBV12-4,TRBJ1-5,CASSLGGNRAQHF
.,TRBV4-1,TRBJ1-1,CASTPAGLNTEAFF
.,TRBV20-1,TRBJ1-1,CSARGRTFEAFF
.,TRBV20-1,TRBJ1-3,CSAPQDGDTIYF
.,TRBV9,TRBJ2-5,CASSARGLGETQYF
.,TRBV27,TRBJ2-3,CASRDHTDTQYF
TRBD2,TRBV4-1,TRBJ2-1,CASSLSSGGNNEQFF
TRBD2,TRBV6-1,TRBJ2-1,CASSEASGGAYNEQFF
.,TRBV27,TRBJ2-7,CASRTDGTSYEQYF
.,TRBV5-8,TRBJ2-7,CASSQAVGPTSLEQYF
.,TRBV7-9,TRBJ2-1,CASSLGSAEQFF
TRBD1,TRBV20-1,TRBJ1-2,CSARDSRGQPYGYTF
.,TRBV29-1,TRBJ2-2,CSVVDTNTGELFF
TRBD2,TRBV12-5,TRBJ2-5,CASGLSSGGQETQYF
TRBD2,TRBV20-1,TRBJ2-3,CSASGTSGGAPTDTQYF
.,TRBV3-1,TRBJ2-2,CASSHPGLSNTGELFF
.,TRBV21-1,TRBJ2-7,CASSKGRTGRDRGQYF
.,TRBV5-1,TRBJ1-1,CASSFDSPNTEAFF
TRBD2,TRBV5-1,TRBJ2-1,CASSGGGAGGAYNEQFF
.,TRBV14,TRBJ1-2,CASSQGTGRGYTF
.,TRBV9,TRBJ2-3,CASDQGEGTDTQYF
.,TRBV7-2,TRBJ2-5,CASSLAPARETQYF
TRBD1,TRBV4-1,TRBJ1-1,CASSQSKTGSTEAFF
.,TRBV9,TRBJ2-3,CASSDIGGADTQYF
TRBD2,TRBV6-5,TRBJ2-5,CASSYSPTSGGGTQYF
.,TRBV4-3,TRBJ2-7,CASSQEKTGLVYEQYF
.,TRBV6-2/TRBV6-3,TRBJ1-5,CASSLEGSRAYQPQHF
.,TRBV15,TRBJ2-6,CATRAGPSGANVLTF
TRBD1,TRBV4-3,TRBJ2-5,CASSQLGTGKGQETQYF
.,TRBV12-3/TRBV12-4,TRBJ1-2,CASSFGGASYTF
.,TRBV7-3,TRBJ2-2,CASSSDREAGELFF
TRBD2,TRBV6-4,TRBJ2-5,CASSNSSGETQYF
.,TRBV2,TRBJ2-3,CASSAVPEGADTQYF
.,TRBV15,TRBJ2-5,CATSRDRRKETQYF
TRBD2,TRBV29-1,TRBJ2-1,CSVRGLAGGVNEQFF
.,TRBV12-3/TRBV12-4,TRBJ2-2,CASSPQGTGELFF